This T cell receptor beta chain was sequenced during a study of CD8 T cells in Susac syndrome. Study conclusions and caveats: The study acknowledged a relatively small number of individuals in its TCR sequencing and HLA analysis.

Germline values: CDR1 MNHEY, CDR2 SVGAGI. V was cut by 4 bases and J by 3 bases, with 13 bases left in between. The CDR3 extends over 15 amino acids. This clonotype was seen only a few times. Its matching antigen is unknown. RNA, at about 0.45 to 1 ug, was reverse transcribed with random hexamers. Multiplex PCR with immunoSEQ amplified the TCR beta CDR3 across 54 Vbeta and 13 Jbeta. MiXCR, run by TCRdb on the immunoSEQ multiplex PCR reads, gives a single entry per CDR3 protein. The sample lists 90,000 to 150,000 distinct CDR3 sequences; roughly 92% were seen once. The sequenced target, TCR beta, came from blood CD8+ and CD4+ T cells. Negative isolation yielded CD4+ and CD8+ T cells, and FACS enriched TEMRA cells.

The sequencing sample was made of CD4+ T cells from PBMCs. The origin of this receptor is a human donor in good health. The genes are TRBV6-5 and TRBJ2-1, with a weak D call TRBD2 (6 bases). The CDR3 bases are TGTGCCAGCAGTTTCGGAGCGGAGGGCTACAATGAGCAGTTCTTC. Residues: CASSFGAEGYNEQFF.